The 5 T cell receptor beta chains below come from one sample, sequenced in a study of blood T cell repertoires in COVID-19. TCRdb's copy holds only in-frame clones and misses some; the assay was immunoSEQ multiplex PCR. The sample contains a few hundred thousand clones, around 84% of which appear only once. Sequenced material: peripheral blood. The receptors were gathered from a man aged 40-55 years with acute or convalescent COVID-19.

The J gene is TRBJ2-5, the V gene TRBV6-5; TRBD1 is a possible D gene (5 bases). Trimming took off 4 bases at V and 5 bases at J, with 11 bases between the two ends. This CDR3 is 13 amino acids long. CDR1 is MNHEY and CDR2 is SVGAGI in the germline V gene. The CDR3 DNA is TGTGCCAGCAGTTCCGCAGGGATGGAGACCCAGTACTTC. It translates to CASSSAGMETQYF.

The rearrangement links TRBV29-1 to TRBJ1-2; D might be TRBD1 (5 bases). Trimming left V 4 bases short and J 1 base short, with 16 bases between. The CDR3 totals 15 residues. CDR1 and CDR2 (germline): SQVTM, ANQGSEA. DNA for the CDR3: TGCAGCGTTGTCCGGGACTCCCTTGGTAACTATGGCTACACCTTC. Protein sequence: CSVVRDSLGNYGYTF.

The chain links TRBV7-8 to TRBJ2-5; D unclear. The CDR3 length is 13 residues. Trimming removed 5 bases at V and 5 bases at J, with 12 bases between. Germline CDR1 and CDR2: SGHVS and FQNEAQ. Here the CDR3 reads CASSPRRWETQYF. The CDR3 nucleotides read TGTGCCAGCAGCCCGCGGCGGTGGGAGACCCAGTACTTC.

V usage is TRBV7-8 and J usage is TRBJ1-1; no clear D. With 1 base removed from V and 4 bases from J, the gap between germline ends came to 10 bases. Germline V gives CDR1 SGHVS, CDR2 FQNEAQ. The CDR3 loop spans 14 amino acids. The CDR3 reads CASSLVGVTTEAFF. The DNA for the CDR3 is TGTGCCAGCAGCTTAGTCGGAGTAACCACTGAAGCTTTCTTT. Drawing the rest from reference TRBV7-8 and TRBJ1-1, the complete variable domain is GAGVSQSPRYKVAKRGQDVALRCDPISGHVSLFWYQQALGQGPEFLTYFQNEAQLDKSGLPSDRFFAERPEGSVSTLKIQRTQQEDSAVYLCASSLVGVTTEAFFGQGTRLTVV.

The rearrangement joins TRBV10-2 to TRBJ1-1; 8 positions match TRBD1. Germline-derived CDR1 and CDR2 are WSHSY and SAAADI. The CDR3 runs to 14 residues. V was pared by 6 bases and J by 1 base, with 4 bases of the junction left unmatched. The CDR3 DNA is TGCGCCAGCAGGACAGGGGCGAAGAACACTGAAGCTTTCTTT. Translated, it gives CASRTGAKNTEAFF.